This T cell receptor beta chain appears in the sequencing data of a study of cytomegalovirus exposure and HLA in healthy donors. Looking at the study overall: Unique TCR beta sequences numbering approximately 120 million came from 150 million to 200 million T cells in an earlier analysis.

This CDR3 is 14 amino acids long. Trimming removed 3 bases from V and 6 bases from J; junction bases left unmatched: 4. CDR1 is LNHDA and CDR2 is SQIVND in the germline V gene (reference sequence). There are a few counts of this clone. Use of 60 Vbeta and 13 Jbeta primers characterized the PCR. This table comes from immunoSEQ multiplex PCR, and its TCRdb copy is limited to in-frame clones, with some not included. The repertoire holds under 200,000 clones, approximately 88% seen once, with over 2% in the top ten. The chain combines TRBV19 with TRBJ2-7; 11 nucleotides match TRBD2. The sequenced material came from PBMCs. The TCR comes from a woman between 45 and 60 years old in good health and CMV-seropositive. The CDR3 bases are TGTGCCAGTAGTATTGGAGGGACTAGCGGCGAGCAGTACTTC. It specifies CASSIGGTSGEQYF.